The 18 T cell receptor beta chains presented below share a single source sample, sequenced in a study of molecular identifiers for immune sequencing clone quantification. TCRdb reprocessed the PCR reads with MiXCR, giving one entry per CDR3 protein. Of 460,000 or so distinct CDR3 sequences listed, about 22% are singletons. Sequenced input: naive CD8+ T cells from blood, with Jurkat cell RNA spiked in. Subset reported: FACS-sorted CD8+CD4-CCR7+CD45RA+ naive T cells. Receptors were obtained from a human donor in good health. Some libraries in this study had Jurkat cell RNA spiked in.

This clonotype was detected only a few times. A read error is possible here, since a much larger clone lies one base away. The V and J genes are TRBV12-3 or TRBV12-4 and TRBJ2-3; D gene unclear. The CDR3 covers 14 residues. CDR3 in amino acids: CASSLEGRTDTRYF. In DNA form, the CDR3 reads TGTGCCAGCAGTTTAGAGGGCCGCACAGATACGCGGTATTTT.

This clonotype was observed many times. The chain couples TRBV5-1 to TRBJ2-3, with D possibly being TRBD2 (6 bases). The CDR3 loop spans 14 amino acids. Germline V lookup: CDR1 SGHRS, CDR2 YFSETQ. Trimming stripped 6 bases from V and 0 bases from J, with 11 bases between. The CDR3 sequence: CASKGGTSTDTQYF. CDR3 sequence (DNA): TGCGCCAGCAAGGGCGGGACTAGCACAGATACGCAGTATTTT.

This clonotype was seen ten or more times. The chain joins TRBV5-6 to TRBJ1-5; D is uncertain. The CDR3 runs 14 residues. The germline V gene has CDR1 SGHDT and CDR2 YYEEEE. The V end lost 4 bases, the J end lost 5 bases, and 13 bases lay between the germline ends. CDR3 loop: CASSGTNIYQPQHF. The CDR3 DNA sequence: TGTGCCAGCAGCGGAACAAATATCTATCAGCCCCAGCATTTT.

This clonotype turned up a few times. This chain joins TRBV30 and TRBJ2-7; no clear D. This CDR3 contains 11 residues. V was pared by 5 bases and J by 1 base, with 6 bases between. From germline, CDR1 is GTSNPN and CDR2 SVGIG (reference sequence). CDR3 bases: TGTGCCTGGCAAGGGTCCTACGAGCAGTACTTC. Amino acids: CAWQGSYEQYF.

A remark on this clonotype: An end of the junction differs from the germline gene, which may be a read error. V gene TRBV20-1 combines with J gene TRBJ2-7, with 8 bases identical to TRBD2. This CDR3 has 13 residues. Germline V lookup: CDR1 DFQATT, CDR2 SNEGSKA (reference sequence). CDR3 nucleotide sequence: TGCAGTGTTCCGGGACTAGTTTCGTACGAGCGGTACTTC. Its protein product is CSVPGLVSYERYF.

This chain uses TRBV19 with TRBJ2-7; the match to TRBD1 covers 9 bases. Looked up from germline, CDR1 is LNHDA and CDR2 is SQIVND (reference sequence). This CDR3 contains 16 residues. The trim removed 5 bases at V and 3 bases at J, leaving 11 bases unmatched. CDR3 nucleotides: TGTGCCAGTAGTTTCTCCCGGGACAGGGACTTCTACGAGCAGTACTTC. Protein sequence: CASSFSRDRDFYEQYF.

V and J are TRBV19 and TRBJ1-1, with 9 bases that match TRBD1. Germline V gene data show CDR1 as LNHDA and CDR2 as SQIVND (reference sequence). The V and J ends lost 4 bases and 4 bases, in that order; junction bases with no gene match: 13. The length of the CDR3 is 17 residues. CDR3 DNA sequence: TGTGCCAGTAGTACACACCCTTACGGGACAGGGTTCACTGAAGCTTTCTTT. Encoded protein: CASSTHPYGTGFTEAFF.

This rearrangement joins TRBV12-3 or TRBV12-4 to TRBJ2-5, with D perhaps matching TRBD2 (7 bases). The CDR3 extends over 14 amino acids. Trimming pared 7 bases from V and 5 bases from J, leaving 17 bases between. The CDR3 is CASTTAGAAETQYF. As DNA, the CDR3 is TGTGCCAGCACTACGGCGGGGGCTGCGGAGACCCAGTACTTC.

The V gene is TRBV12-3 or TRBV12-4, the J gene TRBJ2-7; tentatively, D is TRBD1 (6 bases). V shed 5 bases and J shed 4 bases, with 15 bases lying between them. This CDR3 has 14 amino acids. For the CDR3, the DNA is TGTGCCAGCAGTCCGACGGGGACACAATACGAGCAGTACTTC. Its protein is CASSPTGTQYEQYF.

In this sample, this clonotype turned up many times. This CDR3 reads CASSSLAGGREQYF. The CDR3 DNA reads as TGTGCCAGCAGCTCGCTAGCGGGAGGGCGCGAGCAGTACTTC. The J gene is TRBJ2-7, the V gene TRBV7-6; 12 bases fit TRBD2. Germline assignment: CDR1 SGHVS and CDR2 FNYEAQ. After removal of 4 bases from V and 6 bases from J, the junction contained 4 bases not matched to a gene. This CDR3 contains 14 residues.

The CDR3 bases are TGTGCCAGCAGGGCCTACAATGAGCAGTTCTTC. It yields the protein CASRAYNEQFF. This chain links TRBV7-9 with TRBJ2-1; unclear D gene. The germline V gene has CDR1 SEHNR and CDR2 FQNEAQ (reference sequence). The CDR3 length is 11 residues. With 6 bases removed from V and 2 bases from J, the gap between germline ends came to 2 bases. The full variable domain, completed using reference TRBV7-9 and TRBJ2-1, is DTGVSQNPRHKITKRGQNVTFRCDPISEHNRLYWYRQTLGQGPEFLTYFQNEAQLEKSRLLSDRFSAERPKGSFSTLEIQRTEQGDSAMYLCASRAYNEQFFGPGTRLTVL.

The CDR3: CASSAHTGNTGELFF. Written as DNA, the CDR3 is TGTGCCAGCAGTGCCCACACTGGGAACACCGGGGAGCTGTTTTTT. The V call is TRBV6-2 or TRBV6-3, the J call TRBJ2-2; D gene uncertain. V lost 5 bases and J 1 base, leaving 11 bases between the germline ends. Germline V gene data show CDR1 as MNHEY and CDR2 as SVGEGT. This CDR3 is 15 amino acids long.

Turning to this clonotype: The junction shows a germline mismatch at one end, possibly a read error. The rearrangement uses TRBV2 and TRBJ1-6, with 8 bases lining up with TRBD1. The CDR3 is 14 amino acids. Germline values: CDR1 SNHLY, CDR2 FYNNEI. CDR3 DNA: TGTGCCAGCAGCGAAGGACAGGGAGGGTCACCCCTCCGCTTT. This codes for CASSEGQGGSPLRF.

Points on this clonotype: It may be a read error: a sequence one base away is much more abundant. This sequence joins TRBV6-6 and TRBJ1-5; 11 nucleotides match TRBD1. There are 15 residues in the CDR3. Germline V gene data show CDR1 as MNHNY and CDR2 as SVGAGI (reference sequence). Germline trimming cut 8 bases from V and 2 bases from J; bases unmatched to any gene: 5. CDR3 region: CASGQGAGGNQPQHF. CDR3 DNA: TGTGCCAGCGGACAGGGGGCCGGGGGCAATCAGCCCCAGCATTTT.

With regard to this clonotype: A much larger clone differs by one base, so this may be a read error. The chain employs TRBV7-9 and TRBJ2-7; D unclear. This CDR3 region has 11 residues. From germline, CDR1 is SEHNR and CDR2 FQNEAQ (reference sequence). The V end lost 3 bases, the J end lost 7 bases, and 7 bases lay between the germline ends. CDR3 DNA sequence: TGTGCCAGCAGCTTTGAGACAGAGCAGTACTTC. Residues: CASSFETEQYF.

In regard to this clonotype: A much larger clone lies a single base off, so this may be a read error. V is TRBV7-9 and J is TRBJ1-1, with D possibly matching TRBD1 (6 bases). V was clipped by 4 bases and J by 13 bases, with 22 bases between them. Germline lookup yields CDR1 SEHNR and CDR2 FQNEAQ (reference sequence). The CDR3 has 14 amino acids. The CDR3 DNA sequence: TGTGCCAGCAGCTCCCCCTGGGACGCCGTAGGGGGTTTCTTT. This gives the protein CASSSPWDAVGGFF.

A few counts support this clonotype. This sequence joins TRBV27 and TRBJ2-3; TRBD2 might be the D (6 bases). The germline V gene encodes CDR1 MNHEY and CDR2 SMNVEV (reference sequence). This CDR3 spans 16 amino acids. Trimming took off 5 bases at V and 2 bases at J, with 17 bases between the two ends. For the CDR3, the DNA is TGTGCCAGCAGTCCCCACCACAGCGGGTCCACAGATACGCAGTATTTT. Translation gives CASSPHHSGSTDTQYF.

This clonotype was seen repeatedly, ten times or more. V is TRBV28 and J is TRBJ2-3; D remains ambiguous. V was pared by 2 bases and J by 2 bases, with 11 bases between. The CDR3 runs to 15 residues. CDR1 and CDR2 (germline): MDHEN, SYDVKM. The CDR3 region is CASSLNKLNTDTQYF. CDR3 DNA sequence: TGTGCCAGCAGTTTAAACAAGCTCAACACAGATACGCAGTATTTT.